A single sample is the source of the 19 T cell receptor beta chains below, sequenced in a study of long-term antiretroviral therapy in people with HIV. They ran version v3.0 of the immunoSEQ assay at survey level. Clones were read by immunoSEQ multiplex PCR, and TCRdb kept only the in-frame ones, dropping some. The table shows around 25,000 clones, with roughly 82% occurring only once. Sequenced material: unsorted PBMCs, taken 1.1 years before starting antiretroviral therapy. Receptors were obtained from a woman in her thirties with HIV.

This clone has a handful of counts. The rearrangement links TRBV6-1 to TRBJ1-2; D uncertain. The CDR3 is made up of 16 amino acids. The ends were cut back, 0 bases at V and 4 bases at J, with 15 bases in the middle. The germline CDR1 and CDR2 sequences are MNHNS and SASEGT. DNA of the CDR3: TGTGCCAGCAGTGAAGCGCTTTTCGGGTCCTTCTATGGCTACACCTTC. Its protein is CASSEALFGSFYGYTF.

This clone has just one count. The chain is built from TRBV5-1 and TRBJ2-5; D ambiguous. The germline V gene has CDR1 SGHRS and CDR2 YFSETQ. This CDR3 is 16 amino acids long. Trimming took off 3 bases at V and 2 bases at J, with 17 bases between the two ends. The CDR3 DNA reads as TGCGCCAGCAGCTCTCCCACGGCAGAAATACAAGAGACCCAGTACTTC. It is translated as CASSSPTAEIQETQYF.

The chain combines TRBV5-5 with TRBJ1-1; D unclear. The CDR3 runs 13 residues. Per germline, CDR1 SGHKS and CDR2 YYEKEE (reference sequence). V was clipped by 0 bases and J by 4 bases, with 7 bases between them. CDR3 in amino acids: CASSLEDFTEAFF. For the CDR3, the DNA is TGTGCCAGCAGCTTGGAGGATTTCACTGAAGCTTTCTTT.

The chain links TRBV7-2 to TRBJ2-5, with 9 bases lining up with TRBD2. CDR1 and CDR2 from the germline V gene are SGHTA and FQGNSA. The J segment lost 1 base and the V segment lost 7 bases, leaving 7 bases of the junction unmatched. This CDR3 is 15 amino acids long. The CDR3 region is CASIDRGGAQETQYF. The CDR3 nucleotides are TGTGCCAGCATCGACCGCGGGGGGGCCCAAGAGACCCAGTACTTC. The full variable domain, completed using reference TRBV7-2 and TRBJ2-5, is GAGVSQSPSNKVTEKGKDVELRCDPISGHTALYWYRQSLGQGLEFLIYFQGNSAPDKSGLPSDRFSAERTGGSVSTLTIQRTQQEDSAVYLCASIDRGGAQETQYFGPGTRLLVL.

This chain uses TRBV6-1 with TRBJ1-6, with D maybe TRBD1 (6 bases). This CDR3 spans 15 amino acids. CDR1 is MNHNS, CDR2 SASEGT, per germline. V was pared by 11 bases and J by 7 bases, with 21 bases between. CDR3 sequence reads: CASEPQPGDNSPLHF. As DNA, the CDR3 is TGTGCCTCCGAACCCCAGCCAGGGGACAATTCACCCCTCCACTTT.

This rearrangement joins TRBV2 to TRBJ2-5, with D perhaps TRBD1 (5 bases). The CDR3 has 13 amino acids. Germline V gives CDR1 SNHLY, CDR2 FYNNEI. Trimming cost V 6 bases and J 4 bases, with 12 bases left between them. CDR3 sequence (DNA): TGTGCCAGCAGGTCCGACAGACGAGAGACCCAGTACTTC. It yields the protein CASRSDRRETQYF.

V gene TRBV27 combines with J gene TRBJ1-1; weak D call: TRBD1 (5 bases). Per germline, CDR1 MNHEY and CDR2 SMNVEV (reference sequence). V was shortened by 1 base and J by 3 bases, with 15 bases between the two germline ends. The CDR3 extends over 16 amino acids. CDR3: CASSLWGVGRDTEAFF. Written as DNA, the CDR3 is TGTGCCAGCAGTTTATGGGGGGTCGGGAGGGACACTGAAGCTTTCTTT.

This chain links TRBV2 with TRBJ2-2; D is perhaps TRBD2 (6 bases). Deletions cut 2 bases from V and 3 bases from J, with 10 bases between. This CDR3 has 15 amino acids. Per germline, CDR1 SNHLY and CDR2 FYNNEI. For the CDR3, the DNA is TGTGCCAGCAGTGAACACGGGGGAGACACCGGGGAGCTGTTTTTT. This gives the protein CASSEHGGDTGELFF.

V and J are TRBV12-5 and TRBJ2-5; 11 bases agree with TRBD2. Germline V lookup: CDR1 LGHNT, CDR2 FRNRAP. V shed 0 bases, J shed 5 bases, and the junction held 8 bases outside the gene matches. This CDR3 spans 17 amino acids. CDR3 amino acids: CASGLVQTSGGVETQYF. CDR3 nucleotide sequence: TGTGCTAGTGGTTTGGTACAAACTAGCGGGGGCGTCGAGACCCAGTACTTC.

This chain's CDR3 is CASSYSDTYTGELFF. DNA of the CDR3: TGTGCCAGCAGTTACTCGGACACTTACACCGGGGAGCTGTTTTTT. The chain combines TRBV6-5 with TRBJ2-2; D possibly corresponds to TRBD1 (5 bases). This CDR3 contains 15 residues. V was clipped by 0 bases and J by 3 bases, with 8 bases between them. CDR1 and CDR2 from the germline V gene are MNHEY and SVGAGI.

The CDR3 reads CAWSDGQGSYQPQHF. The CDR3 bases are TGTGCCTGGAGTGACGGACAGGGAAGCTATCAGCCCCAGCATTTT. The rearrangement joins TRBV30 to TRBJ1-5; 8 bases match TRBD1. The CDR3 is 15 amino acids. J lost 5 bases, V lost 1 base, and 7 bases had no gene match. Per the germline V gene, CDR1 is GTSNPN and CDR2 is SVGIG (reference sequence).

The rearrangement uses TRBV19 and TRBJ1-1; D uncertain. The CDR3 length is 14 residues. Germline V gene data show CDR1 as LNHDA and CDR2 as SQIVND (reference sequence). Between the trimmed V and J ends, which lost 3 bases and 11 bases, there was a span of 19 bases. CDR3 DNA sequence: TGTGCCAGTAGTATCCCACAGACCGTGCGGGTGGCTTTCTTT. As protein: CASSIPQTVRVAFF.

This clone was seen a handful of times. The rearrangement joins TRBV5-1 to TRBJ2-2; 10 bases align to TRBD1. With V trimmed by 3 bases and J by 5 bases, 13 bases remained unmatched. The CDR3 is 18 amino acids. CDR1 is SGHRS, CDR2 YFSETQ, per germline. The CDR3 sequence: CASSSPGQGIRGTGELFF. The CDR3, as DNA: TGCGCCAGCAGCTCCCCGGGACAGGGGATAAGAGGTACCGGGGAGCTGTTTTTT.

The gene calls are TRBV2 and TRBJ1-4; the D is unclear. The CDR3 totals 13 residues. Trimming cost V 6 bases and J 7 bases, with 12 bases left between them. Looked up from germline, CDR1 is SNHLY and CDR2 is FYNNEI. The CDR3 region is CASSVHRAEKLFF. The CDR3 nucleotides are TGTGCCAGCAGCGTTCACCGGGCTGAAAAACTGTTTTTT.

The chain employs TRBV10-1 and TRBJ2-7; TRBD1 matches 7 bases. After removal of 5 bases from V and 2 bases from J, the junction contained 3 bases not matched to a gene. CDR3 length: 13 amino acids. Per the germline V gene, CDR1 is WNHNN and CDR2 is SYGVQD (reference sequence). The CDR3 loop is CASSRGQTYEQYF. The CDR3 nucleotides are TGCGCCAGCAGTCGGGGACAGACCTACGAGCAGTACTTC.

The chain is built from TRBV6-6 and TRBJ1-4, with unresolved D. The CDR3 loop spans 12 amino acids. Germline loops: CDR1 MNHNY, CDR2 SVGAGI (reference sequence). The ends were cut back, 8 bases at V and 5 bases at J, with 9 bases in the middle. CDR3 protein: CASGPQNEKLFF. The DNA for the CDR3 is TGTGCCAGCGGGCCACAGAATGAAAAACTGTTTTTT.

The rearrangement joins TRBV30 to TRBJ1-1, with 12 bases identical to TRBD1. Trimming removed 2 bases from V and 6 bases from J; junction bases left unmatched: 13. The CDR3 length is 17 residues. Germline loops: CDR1 GTSNPN, CDR2 SVGIG (reference sequence). This CDR3 is CAWSRTGTGGRMSEAFF. For the CDR3, the DNA is TGTGCCTGGAGTCGGACCGGGACAGGGGGCAGGATGTCTGAAGCTTTCTTT.

J is TRBJ2-2 and V is TRBV5-5, with D perhaps TRBD1 (6 bases). This CDR3 spans 16 amino acids. V lost 0 bases, J lost 3 bases, and 12 bases lay in between. Germline V gives CDR1 SGHKS, CDR2 YYEKEE (reference sequence). The CDR3 DNA reads TGTGCCAGCAGCTTGGCGGCAGGGGTGGACACCGGGGAGCTGTTTTTT. This codes for CASSLAAGVDTGELFF. Full variable domain (outside the CDR3, taken from reference TRBV5-5 and TRBJ2-2): DAGVTQSPTHLIKTRGQQVTLRCSPISGHKSVSWYQQVLGQGPQFIFQYYEKEERGRGNFPDRFSARQFPNYSSELNVNALLLGDSALYLCASSLAAGVDTGELFFGEGSRLTVL.

The chain employs TRBV6-1 and TRBJ1-2; maybe TRBD1 (6 bases). Looked up from germline, CDR1 is MNHNS and CDR2 is SASEGT. The CDR3 length is 15 residues. Trimming cost V 0 bases and J 4 bases, with 12 bases left between them. CDR3 residues: CASSEAETGIYGYTF. CDR3 coding DNA: TGTGCCAGCAGTGAAGCGGAGACAGGCATCTATGGCTACACCTTC.